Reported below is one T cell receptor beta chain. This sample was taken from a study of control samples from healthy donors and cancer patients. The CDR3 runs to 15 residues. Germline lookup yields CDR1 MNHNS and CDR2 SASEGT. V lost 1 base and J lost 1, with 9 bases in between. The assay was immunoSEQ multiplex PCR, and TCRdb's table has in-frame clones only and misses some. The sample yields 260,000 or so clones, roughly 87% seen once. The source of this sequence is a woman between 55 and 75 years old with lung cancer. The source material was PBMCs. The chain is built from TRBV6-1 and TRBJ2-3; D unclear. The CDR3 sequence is CASSEVMAGTDTQYF. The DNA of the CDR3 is TGTGCCAGCAGTGAAGTCATGGCGGGCACAGATACGCAGTATTTT.